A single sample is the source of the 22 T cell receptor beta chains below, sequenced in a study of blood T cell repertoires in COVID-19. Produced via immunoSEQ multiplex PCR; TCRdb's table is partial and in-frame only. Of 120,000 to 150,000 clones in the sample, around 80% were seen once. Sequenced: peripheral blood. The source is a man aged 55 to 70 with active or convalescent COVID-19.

Here the CDR3 DNA reads TGTGCCAGCAGCCCGCACCTGACTTTAGGACACTCCGACTATGAGCAGTTCTTC. Amino acid sequence: CASSPHLTLGHSDYEQFF. The chain joins TRBV11-2 to TRBJ2-1, with D possibly matching TRBD1 (5 bases). Germline V gene data show CDR1 as SGHAT and CDR2 as FQNNGV. The CDR3 has 18 residues. Between the trimmed V and J ends, which lost 5 bases and 8 bases, there was a span of 28 bases.

Here the CDR3 DNA reads TGTGCCAGCAGCTTAGTCCAGGGCCCAAATTCACCCCTCCACTTT. Its translation is CASSLVQGPNSPLHF. J is TRBJ1-6 and V is TRBV11-2; D might be TRBD1 (5 bases). Trimming took 1 base from V and 7 from J, leaving 11 bases between them. Per the germline V gene, CDR1 is SGHAT and CDR2 is FQNNGV. This CDR3 is 15 amino acids long.

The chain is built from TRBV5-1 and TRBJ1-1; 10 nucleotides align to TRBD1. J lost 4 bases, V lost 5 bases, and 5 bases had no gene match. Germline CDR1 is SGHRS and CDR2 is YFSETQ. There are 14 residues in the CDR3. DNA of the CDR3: TGCGCCAGCAGGGCGACAGGGGGCAGCACTGAAGCTTTCTTT. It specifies CASRATGGSTEAFF. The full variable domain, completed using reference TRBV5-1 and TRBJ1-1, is KAGVTQTPRYLIKTRGQQVTLSCSPISGHRSVSWYQQTPGQGLQFLFEYFSETQRNKGNFPGRFSGRQFSNSRSEMNVSTLELGDSALYLCASRATGGSTEAFFGQGTRLTVV.

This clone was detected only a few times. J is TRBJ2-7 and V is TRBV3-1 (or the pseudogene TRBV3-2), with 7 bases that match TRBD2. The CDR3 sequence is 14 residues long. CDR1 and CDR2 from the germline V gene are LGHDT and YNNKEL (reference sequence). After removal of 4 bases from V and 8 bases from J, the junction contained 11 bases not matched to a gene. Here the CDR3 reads CASSREGRPYQQYF. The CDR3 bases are TGTGCCAGCAGCCGGGAGGGACGCCCTTACCAGCAGTACTTC.

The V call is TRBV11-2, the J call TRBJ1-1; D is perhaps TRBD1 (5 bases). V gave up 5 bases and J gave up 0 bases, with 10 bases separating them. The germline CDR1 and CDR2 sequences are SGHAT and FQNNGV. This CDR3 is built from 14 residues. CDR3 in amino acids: CASSPTAMNTEAFF. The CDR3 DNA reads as TGTGCCAGCAGCCCGACAGCTATGAACACTGAAGCTTTCTTT.

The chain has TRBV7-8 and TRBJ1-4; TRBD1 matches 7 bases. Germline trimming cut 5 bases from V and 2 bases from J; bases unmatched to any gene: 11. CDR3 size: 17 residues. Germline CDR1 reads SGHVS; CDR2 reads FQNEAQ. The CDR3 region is CASSLSAGGPTNEKLFF. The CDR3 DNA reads TGTGCCAGCAGCCTCAGCGCAGGGGGGCCGACTAATGAAAAACTGTTTTTT.

The CDR3 DNA follows: TGTGCCAGCACGCCCTTGACTCCCTCACGGACCTTC. Translated: CASTPLTPSRTF. The rearrangement links TRBV2 to TRBJ1-2; no firm D call. The V end lost 7 bases, the J end lost 14 bases, and 20 bases lay between the germline ends. The germline V gene has CDR1 SNHLY and CDR2 FYNNEI. The CDR3 is 12 residues long.

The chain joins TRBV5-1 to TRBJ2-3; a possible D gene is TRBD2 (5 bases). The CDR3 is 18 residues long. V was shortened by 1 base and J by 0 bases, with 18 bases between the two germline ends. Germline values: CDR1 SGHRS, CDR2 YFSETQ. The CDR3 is CASSLSGVGYTSTDTQYF. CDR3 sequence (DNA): TGCGCCAGCAGCTTGAGCGGAGTGGGCTATACTAGCACAGATACGCAGTATTTT.

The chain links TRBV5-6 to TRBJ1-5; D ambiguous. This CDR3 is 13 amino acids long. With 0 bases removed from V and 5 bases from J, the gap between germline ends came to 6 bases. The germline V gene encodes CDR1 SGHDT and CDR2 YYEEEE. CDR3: CASSLGRYQPQHF. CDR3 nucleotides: TGTGCCAGCAGCTTGGGCAGATATCAGCCCCAGCATTTT.

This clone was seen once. The CDR3 DNA sequence: TGTGCCAGCAGTTACTCAGGAGGGGGCCTTGGCTACACCTTC. It encodes CASSYSGGGLGYTF. This chain links TRBV6-5 with TRBJ1-2; 7 bases fit TRBD1. Trimming removed 0 bases from V and 7 bases from J; junction bases left unmatched: 5. Germline CDR1 and CDR2: MNHEY and SVGAGI. The CDR3 consists of 14 residues.

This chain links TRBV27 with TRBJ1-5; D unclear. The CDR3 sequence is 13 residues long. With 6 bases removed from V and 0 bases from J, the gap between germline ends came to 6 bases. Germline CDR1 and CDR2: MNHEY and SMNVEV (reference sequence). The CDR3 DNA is TGTGCCAGCAGACTGTATAGCAATCAGCCCCAGCATTTT. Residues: CASRLYSNQPQHF.

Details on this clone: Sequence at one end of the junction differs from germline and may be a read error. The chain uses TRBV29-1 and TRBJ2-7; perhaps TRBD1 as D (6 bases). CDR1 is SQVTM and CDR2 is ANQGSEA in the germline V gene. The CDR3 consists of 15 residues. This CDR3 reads CSAADSFGVSSEQYF. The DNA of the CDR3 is TGCAGCGCCGCGGACAGCTTCGGGGTTTCCTCCGAGCAGTACTTC.

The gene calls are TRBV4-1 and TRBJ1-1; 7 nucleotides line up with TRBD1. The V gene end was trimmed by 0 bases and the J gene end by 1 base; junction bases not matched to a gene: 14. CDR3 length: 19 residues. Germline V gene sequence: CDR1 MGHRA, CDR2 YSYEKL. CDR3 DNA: TGCGCCAGCAGCCAAGAGGTTTCCTTGAGACAGGGCGGGAACACTGAAGCTTTCTTT. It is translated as CASSQEVSLRQGGNTEAFF.

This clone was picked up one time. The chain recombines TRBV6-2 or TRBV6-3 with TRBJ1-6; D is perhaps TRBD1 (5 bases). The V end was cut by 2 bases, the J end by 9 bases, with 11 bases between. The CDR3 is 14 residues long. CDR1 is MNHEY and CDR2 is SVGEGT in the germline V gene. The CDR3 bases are TGTGCCAGCAGTTACCCAGGGATCGGTTCACCCCTCCACTTT. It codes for CASSYPGIGSPLHF.

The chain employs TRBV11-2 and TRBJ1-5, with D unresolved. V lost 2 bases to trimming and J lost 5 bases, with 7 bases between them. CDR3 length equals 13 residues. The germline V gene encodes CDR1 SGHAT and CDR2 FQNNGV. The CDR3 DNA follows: TGTGCCAGCAGCTTAAACGTAGATCAGCCCCAGCATTTT. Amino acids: CASSLNVDQPQHF.

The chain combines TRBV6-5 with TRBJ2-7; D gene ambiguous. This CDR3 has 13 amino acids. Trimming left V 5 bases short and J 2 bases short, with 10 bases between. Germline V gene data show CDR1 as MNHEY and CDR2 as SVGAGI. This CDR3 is CASSNQFTYEQYF. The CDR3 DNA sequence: TGTGCCAGCAGTAACCAGTTCACCTACGAGCAGTACTTC.

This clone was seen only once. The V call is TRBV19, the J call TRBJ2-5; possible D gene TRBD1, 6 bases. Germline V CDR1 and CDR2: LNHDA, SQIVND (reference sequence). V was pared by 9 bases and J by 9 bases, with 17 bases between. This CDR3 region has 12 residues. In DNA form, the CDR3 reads TGTGCCAGCGGGGACATCGGGTCGGCCCAGTACTTC. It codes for CASGDIGSAQYF.

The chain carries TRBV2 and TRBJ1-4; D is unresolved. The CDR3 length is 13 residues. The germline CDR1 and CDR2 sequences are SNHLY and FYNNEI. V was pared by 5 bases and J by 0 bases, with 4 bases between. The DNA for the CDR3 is TGTGCCAGCAGTCTTTCAACTAATGAAAAACTGTTTTTT. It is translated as CASSLSTNEKLFF.

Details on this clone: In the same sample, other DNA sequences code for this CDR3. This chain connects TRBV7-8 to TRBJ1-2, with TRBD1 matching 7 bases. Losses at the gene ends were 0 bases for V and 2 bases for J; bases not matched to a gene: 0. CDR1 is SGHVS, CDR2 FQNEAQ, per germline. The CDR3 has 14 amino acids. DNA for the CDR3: TGTGCCAGCAGCTTAGCGACAGGGAACTATGGCTACACCTTC. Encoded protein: CASSLATGNYGYTF.

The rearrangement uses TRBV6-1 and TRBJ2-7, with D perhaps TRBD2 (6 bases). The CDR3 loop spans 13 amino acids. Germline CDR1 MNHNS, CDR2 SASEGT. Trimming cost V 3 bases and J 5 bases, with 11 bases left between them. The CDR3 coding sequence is TGTGCCAGCAGTGACGGGGGTTGGAACGAGCAGTACTTC. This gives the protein CASSDGGWNEQYF.

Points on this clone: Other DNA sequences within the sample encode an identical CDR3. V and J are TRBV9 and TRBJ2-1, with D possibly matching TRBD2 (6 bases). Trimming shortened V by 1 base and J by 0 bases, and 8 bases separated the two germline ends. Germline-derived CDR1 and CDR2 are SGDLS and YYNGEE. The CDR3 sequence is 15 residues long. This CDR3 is CASSVSGSSYNEQFF. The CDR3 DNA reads TGTGCCAGCAGCGTATCCGGGAGCTCCTACAATGAGCAGTTCTTC.

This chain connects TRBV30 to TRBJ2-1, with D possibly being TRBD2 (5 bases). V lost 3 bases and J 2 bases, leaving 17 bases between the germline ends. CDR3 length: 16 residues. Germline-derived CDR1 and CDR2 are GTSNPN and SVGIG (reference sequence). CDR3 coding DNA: TGTGCCTGGAGCCAAATTGGCGGGCATCCCTACAATGAGCAGTTCTTC. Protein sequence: CAWSQIGGHPYNEQFF. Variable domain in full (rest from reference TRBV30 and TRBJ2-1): SQTIHQWPATLVQPVGSPLSLECTVEGTSNPNLYWYRQAAGRGLQLLFYSVGIGQISSEVPQNLSASRPQDRQFILSSKKLLLSDSGFYLCAWSQIGGHPYNEQFFGPGTRLTVL.